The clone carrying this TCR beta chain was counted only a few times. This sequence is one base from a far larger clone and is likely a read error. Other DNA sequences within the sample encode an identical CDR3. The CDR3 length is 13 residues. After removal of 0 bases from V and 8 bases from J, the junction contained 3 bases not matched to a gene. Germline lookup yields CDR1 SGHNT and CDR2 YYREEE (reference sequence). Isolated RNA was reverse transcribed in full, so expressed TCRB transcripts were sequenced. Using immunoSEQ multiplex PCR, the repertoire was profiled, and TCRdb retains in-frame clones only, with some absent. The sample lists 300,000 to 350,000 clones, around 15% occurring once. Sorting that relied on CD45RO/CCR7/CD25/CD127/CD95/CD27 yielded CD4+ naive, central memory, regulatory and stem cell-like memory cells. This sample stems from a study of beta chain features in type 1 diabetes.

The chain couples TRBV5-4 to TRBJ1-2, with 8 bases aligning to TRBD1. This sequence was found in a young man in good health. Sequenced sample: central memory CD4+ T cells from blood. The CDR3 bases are TGTGCCAGCAGCTTGGATGGACAGGGCGGCTACACCTTC. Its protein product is CASSLDGQGGYTF.